This entry describes one TCR beta chain. Primers for the PCR totalled 60 Vbeta and 13 Jbeta. The protocol was immunoSEQ multiplex PCR, while the TCRdb copy is restricted to in-frame clones and leaves out a portion. Here the sample spans 150,000 to 200,000 clones, around 62% being singletons. The data are from a study of cytomegalovirus exposure and HLA in healthy donors. The ends were cut back, 0 bases at V and 3 bases at J, with 27 bases in the middle. Germline V gene lookup returns CDR1 SQVTM and CDR2 ANQGSEA. This CDR3 has 19 amino acids. Sequencing was performed on PBMCs. This clonotype originated in a man aged 40-49 years in good health and CMV-seronegative. The chain combines TRBV29-1 with TRBJ2-7, with D possibly TRBD1 on 5 matching bases. CDR3 DNA: TGCAGCGTTGAAGAACGGATCGTAGGACATATAAGGGCCTGCTACGAGCAGTACTTC. As protein: CSVEERIVGHIRACYEQYF.